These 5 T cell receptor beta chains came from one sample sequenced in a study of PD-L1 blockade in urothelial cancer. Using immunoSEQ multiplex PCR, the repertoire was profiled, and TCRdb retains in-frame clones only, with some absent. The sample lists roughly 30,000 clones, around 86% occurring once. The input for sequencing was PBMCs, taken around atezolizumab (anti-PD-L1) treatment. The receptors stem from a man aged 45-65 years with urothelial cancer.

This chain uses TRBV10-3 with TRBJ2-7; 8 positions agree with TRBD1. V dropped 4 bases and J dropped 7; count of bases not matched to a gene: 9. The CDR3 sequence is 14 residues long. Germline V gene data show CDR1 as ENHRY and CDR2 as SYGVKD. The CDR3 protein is CAISATTGAREQYF. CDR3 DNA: TGTGCCATCAGTGCGACGACAGGGGCTCGAGAGCAGTACTTC.

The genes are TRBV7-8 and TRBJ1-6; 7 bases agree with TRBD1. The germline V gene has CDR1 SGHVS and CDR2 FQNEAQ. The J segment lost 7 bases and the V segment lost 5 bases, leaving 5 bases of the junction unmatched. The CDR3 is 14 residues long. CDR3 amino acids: CASSMGQQNSPLHF. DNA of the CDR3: TGTGCCAGCAGCATGGGACAGCAAAATTCACCCCTCCACTTT.

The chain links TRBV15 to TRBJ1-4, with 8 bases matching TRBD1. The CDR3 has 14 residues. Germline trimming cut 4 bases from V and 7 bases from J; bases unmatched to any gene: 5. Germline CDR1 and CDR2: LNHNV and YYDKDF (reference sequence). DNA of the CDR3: TGTGCCACCAGCAAACAGGGGGAAGGTGAAAAACTGTTTTTT. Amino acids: CATSKQGEGEKLFF. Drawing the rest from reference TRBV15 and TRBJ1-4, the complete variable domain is DAMVIQNPRYQVTQFGKPVTLSCSQTLNHNVMYWYQQKSSQAPKLLFHYYDKDFNNEADTPDNFQSRRPNTSFCFLDIRSPGLGDTAMYLCATSKQGEGEKLFFGSGTQLSVL.

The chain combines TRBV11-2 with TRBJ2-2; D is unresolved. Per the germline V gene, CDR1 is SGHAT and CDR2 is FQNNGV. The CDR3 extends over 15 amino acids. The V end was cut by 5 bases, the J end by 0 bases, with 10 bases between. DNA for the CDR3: TGTGCCAGCAGCCATGACACCCCGAACACCGGGGAGCTGTTTTTT. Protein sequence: CASSHDTPNTGELFF.

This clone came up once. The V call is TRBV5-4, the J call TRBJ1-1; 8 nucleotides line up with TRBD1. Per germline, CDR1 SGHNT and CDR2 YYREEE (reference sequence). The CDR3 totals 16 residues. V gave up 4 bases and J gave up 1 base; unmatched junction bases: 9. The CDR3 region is CASSKPGTGENTEAFF. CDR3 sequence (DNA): TGTGCCAGCAGCAAACCGGGGACAGGCGAGAACACTGAAGCTTTCTTT.